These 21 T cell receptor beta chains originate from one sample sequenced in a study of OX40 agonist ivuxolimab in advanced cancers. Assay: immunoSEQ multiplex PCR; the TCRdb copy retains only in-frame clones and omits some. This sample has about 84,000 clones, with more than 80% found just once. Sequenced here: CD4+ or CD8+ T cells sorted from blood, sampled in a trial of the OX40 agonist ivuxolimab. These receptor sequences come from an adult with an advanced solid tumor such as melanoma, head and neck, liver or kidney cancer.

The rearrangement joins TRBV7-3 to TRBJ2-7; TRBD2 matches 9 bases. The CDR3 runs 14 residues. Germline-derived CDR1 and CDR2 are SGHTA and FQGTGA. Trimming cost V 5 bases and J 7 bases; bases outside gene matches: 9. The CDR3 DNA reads TGTGCCAGCAGCGCCAGTGGACTAGCGAGGGAGCAGTACTTC. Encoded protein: CASSASGLAREQYF. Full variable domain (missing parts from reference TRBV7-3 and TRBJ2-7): GAGVSQTPSNKVTEKGKYVELRCDPISGHTALYWYRQSLGQGPEFLIYFQGTGAADDSGLPNDRFFAVRPEGSVSTLKIQRTERGDSAVYLCASSASGLAREQYFGPGTRLTVT.

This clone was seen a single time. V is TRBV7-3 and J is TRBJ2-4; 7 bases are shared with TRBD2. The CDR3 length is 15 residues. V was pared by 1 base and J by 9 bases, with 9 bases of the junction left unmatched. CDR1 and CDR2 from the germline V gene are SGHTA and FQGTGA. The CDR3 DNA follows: TGTGCCAGCAGCTTAAATTCGGCGGGGGTGAGCATTCAGTACTTC. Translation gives CASSLNSAGVSIQYF.

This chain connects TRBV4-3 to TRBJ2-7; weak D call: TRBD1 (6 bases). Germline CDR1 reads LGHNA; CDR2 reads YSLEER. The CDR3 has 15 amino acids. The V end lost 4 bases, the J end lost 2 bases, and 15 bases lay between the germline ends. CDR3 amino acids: CASSPMQGTTYEQYF. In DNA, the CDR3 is TGCGCCAGCAGCCCGATGCAGGGGACCACCTACGAGCAGTACTTC.

Here the CDR3 DNA reads TGCGCCAGCAGCCAAATGGTAGGGGACCAAAATCAGCCCCAGCATTTT. Its protein product is CASSQMVGDQNQPQHF. The V gene is TRBV4-3, the J gene TRBJ1-5; TRBD1 might be the D (5 bases). With 2 bases removed from V and 4 bases from J, the gap between germline ends came to 15 bases. The CDR3 covers 16 residues. CDR1 is LGHNA and CDR2 is YSLEER in the germline V gene.

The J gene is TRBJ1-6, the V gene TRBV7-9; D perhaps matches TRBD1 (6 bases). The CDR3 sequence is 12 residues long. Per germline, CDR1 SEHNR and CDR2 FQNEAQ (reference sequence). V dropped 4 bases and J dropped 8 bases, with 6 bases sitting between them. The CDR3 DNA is TGTGCCAGCAGCTCAGGGGATTCACCCCTCCACTTT. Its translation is CASSSGDSPLHF. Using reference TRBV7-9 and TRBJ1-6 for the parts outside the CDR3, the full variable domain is DTGVSQNPRHKITKRGQNVTFRCDPISEHNRLYWYRQTLGQGPEFLTYFQNEAQLEKSRLLSDRFSAERPKGSFSTLEIQRTEQGDSAMYLCASSSGDSPLHFGNGTRLTVT.

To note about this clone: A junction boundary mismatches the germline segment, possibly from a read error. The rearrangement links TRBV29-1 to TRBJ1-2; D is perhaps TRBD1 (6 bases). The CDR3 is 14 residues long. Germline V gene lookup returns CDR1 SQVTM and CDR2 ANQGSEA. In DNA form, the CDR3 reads TGCAGCGTTGATTTGGGGGGCTATAACCATGGCTACACCTTC. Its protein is CSVDLGGYNHGYTF.

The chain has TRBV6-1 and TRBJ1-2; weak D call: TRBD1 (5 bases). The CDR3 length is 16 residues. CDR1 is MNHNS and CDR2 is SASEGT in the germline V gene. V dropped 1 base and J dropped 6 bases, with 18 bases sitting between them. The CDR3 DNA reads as TGTGCCAGCAGTGAAGGTATATCTGACAGACTACATGGCTACACCTTC. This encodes CASSEGISDRLHGYTF.

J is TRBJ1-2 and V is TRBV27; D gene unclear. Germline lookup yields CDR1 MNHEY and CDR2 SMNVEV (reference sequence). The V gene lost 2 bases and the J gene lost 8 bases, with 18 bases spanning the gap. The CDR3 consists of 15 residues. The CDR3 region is CASSLSLAGRTGYTF. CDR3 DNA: TGTGCCAGCAGTTTAAGTCTGGCGGGTCGTACCGGCTACACCTTC.

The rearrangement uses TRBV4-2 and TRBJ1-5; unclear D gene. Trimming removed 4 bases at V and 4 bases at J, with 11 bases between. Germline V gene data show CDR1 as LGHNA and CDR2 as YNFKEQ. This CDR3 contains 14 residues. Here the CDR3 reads CASSRSYTNQPQHF. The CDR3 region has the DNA TGTGCCAGCAGCCGCTCCTATACTAATCAGCCCCAGCATTTT.

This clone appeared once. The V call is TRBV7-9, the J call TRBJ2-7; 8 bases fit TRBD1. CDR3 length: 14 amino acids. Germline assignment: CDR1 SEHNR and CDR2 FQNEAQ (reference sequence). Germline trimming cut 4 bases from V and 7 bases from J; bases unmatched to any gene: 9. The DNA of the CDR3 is TGTGCCAGCAGCTGGGGACAGGAAATTAAGGAGCAGTACTTC. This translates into CASSWGQEIKEQYF.

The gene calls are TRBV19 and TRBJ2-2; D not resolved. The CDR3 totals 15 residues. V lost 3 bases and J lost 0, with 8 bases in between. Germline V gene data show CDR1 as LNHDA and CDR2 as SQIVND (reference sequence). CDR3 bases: TGTGCCAGTAGTATGGTAGTCCCGAACACCGGGGAGCTGTTTTTT. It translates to CASSMVVPNTGELFF.

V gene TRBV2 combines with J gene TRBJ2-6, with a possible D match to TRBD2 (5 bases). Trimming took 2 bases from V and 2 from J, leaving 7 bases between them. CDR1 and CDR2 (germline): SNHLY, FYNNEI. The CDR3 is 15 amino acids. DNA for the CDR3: TGTGCCAGCAGTGAAACGGGAACTGGGGCCAACGTCCTGACTTTC. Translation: CASSETGTGANVLTF.

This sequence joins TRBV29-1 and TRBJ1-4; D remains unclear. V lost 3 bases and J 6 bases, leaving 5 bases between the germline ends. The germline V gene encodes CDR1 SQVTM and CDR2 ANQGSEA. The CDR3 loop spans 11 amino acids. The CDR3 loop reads CSVDADEKLFF. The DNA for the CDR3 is TGCAGCGTTGACGCAGATGAAAAACTGTTTTTT.

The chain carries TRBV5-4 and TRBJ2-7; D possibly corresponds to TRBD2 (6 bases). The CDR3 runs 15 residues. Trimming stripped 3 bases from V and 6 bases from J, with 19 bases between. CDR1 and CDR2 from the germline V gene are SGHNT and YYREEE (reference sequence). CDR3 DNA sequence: TGTGCCAGCAGCTCGCCGGGACTTCAATCATTCGAGCAGTACGTC. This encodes CASSSPGLQSFEQYV.

The chain's CDR3 is CASTFGTTTNEKLFF. As DNA, the CDR3 is TGCGCCAGCACTTTCGGGACTACAACTAATGAAAAACTGTTTTTT. The chain recombines TRBV5-1 with TRBJ1-4, with D perhaps matching TRBD1 (5 bases). This CDR3 region has 15 residues. CDR1 SGHRS and CDR2 YFSETQ come from the germline V gene. Trimming left V 6 bases short and J 0 bases short, with 12 bases between.

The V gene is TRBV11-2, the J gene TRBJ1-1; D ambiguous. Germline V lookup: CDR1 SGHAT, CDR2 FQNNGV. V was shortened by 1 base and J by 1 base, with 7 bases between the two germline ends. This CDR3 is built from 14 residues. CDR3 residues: CASSLGRWNTEAFF. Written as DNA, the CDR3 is TGTGCCAGCAGCTTAGGCAGGTGGAACACTGAAGCTTTCTTT.

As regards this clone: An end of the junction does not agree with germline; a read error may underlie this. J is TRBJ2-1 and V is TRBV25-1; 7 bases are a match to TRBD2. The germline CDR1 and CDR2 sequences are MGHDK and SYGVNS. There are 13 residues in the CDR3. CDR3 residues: CASNFTERGTRLF. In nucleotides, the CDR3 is TGTGCCAGCAATTTTACTGAGCGGGGAACTCGGCTCTTC.

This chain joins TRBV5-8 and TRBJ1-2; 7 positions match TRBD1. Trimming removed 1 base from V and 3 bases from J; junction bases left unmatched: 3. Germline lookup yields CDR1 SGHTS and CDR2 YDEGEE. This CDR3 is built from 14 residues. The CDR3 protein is CASSLRQGDYGYTF. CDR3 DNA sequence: TGTGCCAGCAGCTTGCGACAGGGAGACTATGGCTACACCTTC.

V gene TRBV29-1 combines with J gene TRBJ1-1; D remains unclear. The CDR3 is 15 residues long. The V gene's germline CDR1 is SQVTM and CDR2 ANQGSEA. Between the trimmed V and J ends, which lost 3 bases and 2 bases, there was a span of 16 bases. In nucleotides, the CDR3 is TGCAGCGTTGAGACTTACCGGACGGCCAACACTGAAGCTTTCTTT. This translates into CSVETYRTANTEAFF. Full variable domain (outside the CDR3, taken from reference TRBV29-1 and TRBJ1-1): SAVISQKPSRDICQRGTSLTIQCQVDSQVTMMFWYRQQPGQSLTLIATANQGSEATYESGFVIDKFPISRPNLTFSTLTVSNMSPEDSSIYLCSVETYRTANTEAFFGQGTRLTVV.

The CDR3 protein is CAWSVPGGQGTQYF. The CDR3 bases are TGTGCCTGGAGTGTCCCAGGGGGCCAGGGTACGCAGTATTTT. The V and J genes are TRBV30 and TRBJ2-3; 8 bases match TRBD1. The CDR3 is 14 amino acids. Germline V gene lookup returns CDR1 GTSNPN and CDR2 SVGIG (reference sequence). Losses at the gene ends were 0 bases for V and 8 bases for J; bases not matched to a gene: 7.

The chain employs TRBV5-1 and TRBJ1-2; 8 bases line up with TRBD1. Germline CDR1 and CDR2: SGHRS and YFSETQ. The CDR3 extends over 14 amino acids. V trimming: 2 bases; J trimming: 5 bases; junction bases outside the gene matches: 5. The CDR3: CASSFEQGGYGYTF. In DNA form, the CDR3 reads TGCGCCAGCAGCTTTGAACAGGGGGGGTATGGCTACACCTTC. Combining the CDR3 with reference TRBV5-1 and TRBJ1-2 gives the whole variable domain KAGVTQTPRYLIKTRGQQVTLSCSPISGHRSVSWYQQTPGQGLQFLFEYFSETQRNKGNFPGRFSGRQFSNSRSEMNVSTLELGDSALYLCASSFEQGGYGYTFGSGTRLTVV.